The source of this TCR beta chain is a study of blood T cell repertoires in COVID-19. The overall study: The analysed material was cDNA or gDNA that came from T cells, B-cell-depleted T cells, or PBMCs.

Germline trimming cut 5 bases from V and 3 bases from J; bases unmatched to any gene: 4. Germline CDR1 and CDR2: PRHDT and FYEKMQ (reference sequence). This CDR3 has 15 amino acids. Original data processing: Nucleated cell number was recorded as an estimate derived from reference gene primer amplification. Some clones are missing from TCRdb's copy, which holds only in-frame ones; the method was immunoSEQ multiplex PCR. V, J and clone size are taken as reported in that table, and D and trimming were inferred from the DNA itself. The sample records around 150,000 clones, roughly four fifths being singletons.

Sequences were obtained from peripheral blood. V usage is TRBV13 and J usage is TRBJ2-7; 13 bases align to TRBD2. The source is a woman aged 55-70 years with acute or convalescent COVID-19. For the CDR3, the DNA is TGTGCCAGCAGCGCCACTAGCGGGAGGGGCTACGAGCAGTACTTC. It translates to CASSATSGRGYEQYF.